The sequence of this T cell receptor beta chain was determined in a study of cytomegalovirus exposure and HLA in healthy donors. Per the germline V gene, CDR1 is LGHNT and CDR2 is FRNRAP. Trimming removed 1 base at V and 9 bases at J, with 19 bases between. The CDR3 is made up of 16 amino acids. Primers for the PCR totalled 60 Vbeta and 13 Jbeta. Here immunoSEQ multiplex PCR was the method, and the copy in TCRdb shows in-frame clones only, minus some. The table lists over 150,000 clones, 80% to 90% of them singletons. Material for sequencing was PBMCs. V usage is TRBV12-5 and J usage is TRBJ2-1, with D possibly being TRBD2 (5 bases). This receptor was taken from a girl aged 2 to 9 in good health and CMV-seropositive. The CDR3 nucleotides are TGTGCTAGTGGTTTGGACCCTCTCACTAGTCTTAGTGAGCAGTTCTTC. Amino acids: CASGLDPLTSLSEQFF.